Listed below are T cell receptor beta chains from one sample, sequenced in a study of early T cells in non-severe SARS-CoV-2 infection. MiXCR was run by TCRdb on the 5' RACE reads, yielding one entry per CDR3 protein. The sample lists more than 60,000 distinct CDR3 sequences; about 9.4% were seen once. The sample comprised whole blood. The source is an adult who was a healthcare worker with PCR-confirmed SARS-CoV-2 infection or an uninfected control (not recorded which). The CDR3 runs from the conserved cysteine through the conserved F or W. A D gene is named only where the DNA matches it firmly. Only part of the rows carry a size: once, few, many, or a class if the clone is expanded.

CDR3 | V | size | D | J
CSARAQPGYNSPLHF | TRBV20-1 | many | NA | TRBJ1-6
CASSPGGTRLYEQYF | TRBV7-2 | many | NA | TRBJ2-7
CASSERGPGTNSPLHF | TRBV2 | NA | NA | TRBJ1-6
CASSIELDTQYF | TRBV5-1 | many | NA | TRBJ2-3
CASSQEQGTYEQYF | TRBV4-3 | NA | TRBD1 | TRBJ2-7
CASSINSGANEQFF | TRBV19 | NA | NA | TRBJ2-1
CASSHQVSYGYTF | TRBV4-1 | NA | NA | TRBJ1-2
CSVSSQVGGTDTQYF | TRBV29-1 | many | NA | TRBJ2-3
CSAKERAVGELFF | TRBV20-1 | few | NA | TRBJ2-2
CASSQNAQGGETQYF | TRBV4-3 | NA | TRBD1 | TRBJ2-5
CASSLMGRDNSPLHF | TRBV7-3 | many | NA | TRBJ1-6
CASRPGTGIANYGYTF | TRBV18 | NA | TRBD1 | TRBJ1-2
CASSLDSHNEQFF | TRBV7-2 | many | NA | TRBJ2-1
CASSGTSTEQYF | TRBV27 | NA | NA | TRBJ2-7
CSAREFGTGVDEKLFF | TRBV20-1 | few | TRBD1 | TRBJ1-4
CASSPGGSGVNIQYF | TRBV7-2 | many | TRBD2 | TRBJ2-4
CSARGGLATDTQYF | TRBV20-1 | many | TRBD2 | TRBJ2-3
CASSSFYEQYF | TRBV25-1 | NA | NA | TRBJ2-7
CAWTEGSNQPQHF | TRBV30 | few | NA | TRBJ1-5
CASSLAGDGYTF | TRBV18 | once | NA | TRBJ1-2
CASSPSLAHEQFF | TRBV7-2 | many | NA | TRBJ2-1
CAISGTQETQYF | TRBV10-3 | many | NA | TRBJ2-5
CASSSSGRNTEAFF | TRBV5-5 | few | NA | TRBJ1-1
CASTDSSSYNSPLHF | TRBV21-1 | NA | NA | TRBJ1-6
CASSSGLAPTDTQYF | TRBV7-9 | NA | TRBD2 | TRBJ2-3
CASSPDSLSGNTIYF | TRBV2 | few | NA | TRBJ1-3
CASSLETGRSTDTQYF | TRBV5-5 | NA | NA | TRBJ2-3
CASSLSPGGNQPQHF | TRBV7-8 | many | NA | TRBJ1-5